This T cell receptor (beta chain) was recorded in a study of blood T cell repertoires in COVID-19. This CDR3 comprises 15 residues. The trim removed 6 bases at V and 10 bases at J, leaving 7 bases unmatched. Germline CDR1 reads MDHEN; CDR2 reads SYDVKM. The protocol was immunoSEQ multiplex PCR, while the TCRdb copy is restricted to in-frame clones and leaves out a portion. The repertoire includes 100,000 to 150,000 clones, more than 70% of them detected once, and over 4.5% sits in the top ten. The sample was peripheral blood. The source is a human donor in a cohort sampled during active COVID-19. This chain links TRBV28 with TRBJ2-1, with TRBD2 matching 15 bases. The CDR3 coding sequence is TGTGCCAGCAGGTATAGGACTAGCGGGAGGGACGAGCAGTTCTTC. This codes for CASRYRTSGRDEQFF. Full variable domain (missing parts from reference TRBV28 and TRBJ2-1): DVKVTQSSRYLVKRTGEKVFLECVQDMDHENMFWYRQDPGLGLRLIYFSYDVKMKEKGDIPEGYSVSREKKERFSLILESASTNQTSMYLCASRYRTSGRDEQFFGPGTRLTVL.